The 27 T cell receptor beta chains below all came from one sample that was sequenced in a study of T cells in Graves' hyperthyroidism and ophthalmopathy. TCR beta CDR3 sequences were amplified from RNA transcripts. When the TCR CDR3 underwent first-round RT-PCR, the HTBI primer set was used. Via MiXCR, TCRdb re-called the multiplex PCR reads, giving one row per CDR3 protein. There are roughly 250,000 distinct CDR3 sequences in the sample; about 15% occur only once, and 25% to 30% lies in the top ten. The specimen was blood. The receptors stem from a woman aged 18-29 years with Graves' ophthalmopathy.

This sequence joins TRBV28 and TRBJ1-1, with D possibly TRBD1 on 5 matching bases. The germline CDR1 and CDR2 sequences are MDHEN and SYDVKM. This CDR3 comprises 17 residues. Trimming took off 2 bases at V and 0 bases at J, with 16 bases between the two ends. The CDR3 is CASSLPAGADMNTEAFF. In DNA form, the CDR3 reads TGTGCCAGCAGTTTACCAGCCGGGGCGGACATGAACACTGAAGCTTTCTTT.

This clonotype was observed many times. The V gene is TRBV5-1, the J gene TRBJ2-1, with 10 bases matching TRBD2. Per germline, CDR1 SGHRS and CDR2 YFSETQ. CDR3 length equals 16 residues. V shed 4 bases, J shed 4 bases, and the junction held 8 bases outside the gene matches. CDR3: CASSGISGRLYNEQFF. The CDR3 DNA sequence: TGCGCCAGCAGCGGAATTAGCGGGAGGTTATACAATGAGCAGTTCTTC. The entire variable domain, with the rest obtained from reference TRBV5-1 and TRBJ2-1, is as follows: KAGVTQTPRYLIKTRGQQVTLSCSPISGHRSVSWYQQTPGQGLQFLFEYFSETQRNKGNFPGRFSGRQFSNSRSEMNVSTLELGDSALYLCASSGISGRLYNEQFFGPGTRLTVL.

Many counts were recorded for this clonotype. The V and J genes are TRBV27 and TRBJ1-2; 7 nucleotides line up with TRBD1. Trimming removed 5 bases from V and 7 bases from J; junction bases left unmatched: 7. Germline V gene sequence: CDR1 MNHEY, CDR2 SMNVEV (reference sequence). This CDR3 region has 13 residues. The chain's CDR3 is CASSITGEGGYTF. DNA of the CDR3: TGTGCCAGCAGTATTACAGGGGAAGGTGGCTACACCTTC.

In regard to this clonotype: This sequence may be a read error, since a much larger clone differs from it by one base. V gene TRBV6-5 combines with J gene TRBJ2-2; 8 positions match TRBD2. Looked up from germline, CDR1 is MNHEY and CDR2 is SVGAGI. J lost 5 bases, V lost 0 bases, and 14 bases had no gene match. The CDR3 loop spans 19 amino acids. CDR3 in amino acids: CASSYSIGPAGVGTGELFF. The DNA for the CDR3 is TGTGCCAGCAGTTACTCGATTGGGCCAGCGGGGGTCGGGACCGGGGAGCTGTTTTTT.

This clonotype occurred many times. This chain connects TRBV13 to TRBJ1-2, with D maybe TRBD1 (6 bases). The CDR3 contains 13 residues. Germline V lookup: CDR1 PRHDT, CDR2 FYEKMQ (reference sequence). V was shortened by 0 bases and J by 8 bases, with 10 bases between the two germline ends. The CDR3 protein is CASSLGTQGGYTF. The CDR3 DNA reads TGTGCCAGCAGCTTAGGGACACAGGGCGGCTACACCTTC.

This clonotype was recorded at least ten times. The rearrangement joins TRBV28 to TRBJ2-1; D remains unclear. Deletions cut 4 bases from V and 5 bases from J, with 3 bases between. This CDR3 spans 11 amino acids. Germline loops: CDR1 MDHEN, CDR2 SYDVKM. The CDR3 coding sequence is TGTGCCAGCAGTTCCCACAATGAGCAGTTCTTC. Translation: CASSSHNEQFF.

In its sample, this clonotype was seen many times. The rearrangement joins TRBV6-1 to TRBJ2-2; D is unclear. Trimming took 5 bases from V and 2 from J, leaving 15 bases between them. Germline lookup yields CDR1 MNHNS and CDR2 SASEGT. This CDR3 spans 16 amino acids. The CDR3 DNA follows: TGTGCCAGCAGTTTCCTCTGGAGTTCCAACACCGGGGAGCTGTTTTTT. It encodes CASSFLWSSNTGELFF.

Many counts were recorded for this clonotype. This chain joins TRBV6-2 or TRBV6-3 and TRBJ2-1; no firm D call. Germline CDR1 is MNHEY and CDR2 is SVGEGT. The CDR3 totals 14 residues. Trimming cost V 7 bases and J 2 bases, with 12 bases left between them. CDR3 bases: TGTGCCAGCACGACCGTATCTACCTACAATGAGCAGTTCTTC. As protein: CASTTVSTYNEQFF.

The chain couples TRBV7-2 to TRBJ2-1; D is unclear. The germline V gene encodes CDR1 SGHTA and CDR2 FQGNSA. This CDR3 region has 14 residues. Trimming left V 5 bases short and J 8 bases short, with 16 bases between. This CDR3 reads CASSRQRLGDEQFF. The CDR3 coding sequence is TGTGCCAGCAGCCGTCAGAGACTGGGCGATGAGCAGTTCTTC.

The chain employs TRBV3-1 and TRBJ2-5; 12 nucleotides line up with TRBD2. CDR3 length: 14 amino acids. Germline V gene sequence: CDR1 LGHDT, CDR2 YNNKEL (reference sequence). V dropped 8 bases and J dropped 2; count of bases not matched to a gene: 3. The CDR3 spells CASQLAGGQETQYF. The CDR3 nucleotides read TGTGCCAGCCAACTAGCGGGGGGACAAGAGACCCAGTACTTC.

This clonotype was found many times. The gene calls are TRBV6-1 and TRBJ1-2; the match to TRBD1 covers 9 bases. The V gene end was trimmed by 3 bases and the J gene end by 10 bases; junction bases not matched to a gene: 6. This CDR3 is 13 amino acids long. CDR1 is MNHNS and CDR2 is SASEGT in the germline V gene. This chain's CDR3 is CASSDRDRAVYTF. The CDR3 bases are TGTGCCAGCAGTGACCGGGACAGGGCTGTCTACACCTTC.

This chain links TRBV20-1 with TRBJ1-3; D may be TRBD1 (6 bases). CDR1 is DFQATT and CDR2 is SNEGSKA in the germline V gene (reference sequence). CDR3 length equals 16 residues. V was cut by 0 bases and J by 1 base, with 13 bases left in between. The CDR3 region has the DNA TGCAGTGCTAGAGATTCGGCGGGGACATCTGGAAACACCATATATTTT. Protein: CSARDSAGTSGNTIYF.

The rearrangement links TRBV19 to TRBJ2-3; D possibly corresponds to TRBD1 (6 bases). V was trimmed by 4 bases and J by 4 bases, leaving 9 bases between them. The CDR3 covers 13 residues. Germline CDR1 reads LNHDA; CDR2 reads SQIVND (reference sequence). CDR3 nucleotides: TGTGCCAGTAGTACATCAGGGGCAGATACGCAGTATTTT. It codes for CASSTSGADTQYF.

This clonotype was seen repeatedly, ten times or more. The chain recombines TRBV28 with TRBJ2-1; 10 bases map to TRBD2. This CDR3 is built from 16 residues. Germline loops: CDR1 MDHEN, CDR2 SYDVKM. J lost 7 bases, V lost 4 bases, and 10 bases had no gene match. This chain's CDR3 is CASSSPGLASQNEQFF. The CDR3 coding sequence is TGTGCCAGCAGTTCGCCGGGACTAGCGTCACAAAATGAGCAGTTCTTC.

A note on this clonotype: At one end, the junction sequence differs from germline, possibly due to a read error. This sequence joins TRBV7-9 and TRBJ1-1; D call uncertain. This CDR3 comprises 16 residues. Germline-derived CDR1 and CDR2 are SEHNR and FQNEAQ (reference sequence). CDR3 in amino acids: CASSPRLVFLNTEASF. CDR3 coding DNA: TGTGCCAGCAGCCCCCGACTCGTCTTCTTGAACACTGAAGCTTCCTTT.

In its sample, this clonotype was seen many times. The J gene is TRBJ1-1, the V gene TRBV2, with D perhaps TRBD1 (6 bases). Trimming took off 10 bases at V and 1 base at J, with 19 bases between the two ends. In germline, CDR1 is SNHLY, CDR2 FYNNEI. The CDR3 runs 15 residues. The CDR3 loop is CATSPSGARNTEAFF. CDR3 DNA: TGTGCCACTTCCCCATCGGGGGCGCGGAACACTGAAGCTTTCTTT. Supplemented by reference TRBV2 and TRBJ1-1, the full variable domain reads EPEVTQTPSHQVTQMGQEVILRCVPISNHLYFYWYRQILGQKVEFLVSFYNNEISEKSEIFDDQFSVERPDGSNFTLKIRSTKLEDSAMYFCATSPSGARNTEAFFGQGTRLTVV.

This clonotype was counted at least ten times. This chain links TRBV11-2 with TRBJ2-1; D is ambiguous. CDR3 length: 12 amino acids. CDR1 and CDR2 from the germline V gene are SGHAT and FQNNGV. Trimming removed 5 bases at V and 5 bases at J, with 7 bases between. The CDR3 nucleotides are TGTGCCAGCAGCCACAACAACAATGAGCAGTTCTTC. It yields the protein CASSHNNNEQFF. Based on the CDR3 plus reference TRBV11-2 and TRBJ2-1, the full variable domain is EAGVAQSPRYKIIEKRQSVAFWCNPISGHATLYWYQQILGQGPKLLIQFQNNGVVDDSQLPKDRFSAERLKGVDSTLKIQPAKLEDSAVYLCASSHNNNEQFFGPGTRLTVL.

This clonotype was found many times. This chain connects TRBV4-2 to TRBJ1-1; D call uncertain. V was trimmed by 0 bases and J by 2 bases, leaving 25 bases between them. CDR3 size: 20 residues. Germline-derived CDR1 and CDR2 are LGHNA and YNFKEQ. Here the CDR3 DNA reads TGTGCCAGCAGCCAAGATTCTAACGTCGTAGGATATGCCGCTAACACTGAAGCTTTCTTT. Translation: CASSQDSNVVGYAANTEAFF.

This clonotype was seen ten or more times. CDR3 in amino acids: CASSLARTSGPFTDTQYF. The CDR3, as DNA: TGTGCCAGCAGCTTAGCCCGGACTAGCGGGCCCTTCACAGATACGCAGTATTTT. The chain has TRBV7-8 and TRBJ2-3; 11 bases match TRBD2. Germline V lookup: CDR1 SGHVS, CDR2 FQNEAQ. With V trimmed by 0 bases and J by 2 bases, 7 bases remained unmatched. The length of the CDR3 is 18 residues.

This clonotype appeared many times. The chain employs TRBV6-5 and TRBJ2-5, with D maybe TRBD2 (5 bases). Germline CDR1 MNHEY, CDR2 SVGAGI. V lost 2 bases to trimming and J lost 7 bases, with 14 bases between them. CDR3 length equals 14 residues. Here the CDR3 reads CASSYELGVGTQYF. The CDR3 nucleotides read TGTGCCAGCAGTTACGAACTAGGAGTTGGGACCCAGTACTTC.

Many counts were recorded for this clonotype. The chain carries TRBV7-8 and TRBJ2-5, with TRBD2 matching 15 bases. Germline V CDR1 and CDR2: SGHVS, FQNEAQ. After removal of 4 bases from V and 5 bases from J, the junction contained 2 bases not matched to a gene. The CDR3 is 15 amino acids. CDR3 amino acids: CASSWGTSGGETQYF. Written as DNA, the CDR3 is TGTGCCAGCAGCTGGGGGACTAGCGGGGGGGAGACCCAGTACTTC.

This clonotype was recorded many times. V is TRBV6-1 and J is TRBJ2-2; no clear D. The CDR3 length is 14 residues. Germline V gene lookup returns CDR1 MNHNS and CDR2 SASEGT. V lost 6 bases to trimming and J lost 2 bases, with 10 bases between them. CDR3 loop: CASRSLPNTGELFF. DNA of the CDR3: TGTGCCAGCAGGTCACTACCTAACACCGGGGAGCTGTTTTTT.

Ten or more counts support this clonotype. The chain recombines TRBV11-2 with TRBJ2-2; 7 nucleotides match TRBD1. V was pared by 5 bases and J by 4 bases, with 25 bases of the junction left unmatched. Germline V lookup: CDR1 SGHAT, CDR2 FQNNGV. This CDR3 contains 21 residues. The CDR3 here is CASSLRQGSRVRSYRTGELFF. The CDR3 DNA reads TGTGCCAGCAGCCTTAGACAGGGTTCTCGGGTCAGGAGTTATCGCACCGGGGAGCTGTTTTTT. The full variable domain, with the rest looked up from reference TRBV11-2 and TRBJ2-2, is EAGVAQSPRYKIIEKRQSVAFWCNPISGHATLYWYQQILGQGPKLLIQFQNNGVVDDSQLPKDRFSAERLKGVDSTLKIQPAKLEDSAVYLCASSLRQGSRVRSYRTGELFFGEGSRLTVL.

To note about this clonotype: A much bigger clone sits one base away, suggesting this may be a read error. The chain employs TRBV5-1 and TRBJ2-3; 9 bases fit TRBD1. This CDR3 is 16 amino acids long. The V and J ends lost 4 bases and 2 bases, in that order; junction bases with no gene match: 8. The germline gives CDR1 SGHRS, CDR2 YFSETQ. CDR3 nucleotides: TGCGCCAGCAGCCAAAGGGGACAGGGCACCACAGATACGCAGTATTTT. It is translated as CASSQRGQGTTDTQYF.

This clonotype came up many times. The genes are TRBV7-2 and TRBJ2-5; D not resolved. The CDR3 runs 15 residues. CDR1 and CDR2 from the germline V gene are SGHTA and FQGNSA. V lost 3 bases to trimming and J lost 3 bases, with 14 bases between them. The CDR3 sequence is CASSFSSGWEETQYF. Here the CDR3 DNA reads TGTGCCAGCAGCTTCAGTTCGGGCTGGGAAGAGACCCAGTACTTC.

Many counts were recorded for this clonotype. The chain combines TRBV5-1 with TRBJ1-2; 9 positions agree with TRBD1. Losses at the gene ends were 4 bases for V and 6 bases for J; bases not matched to a gene: 4. This CDR3 is built from 13 residues. Germline V gene sequence: CDR1 SGHRS, CDR2 YFSETQ. CDR3 DNA sequence: TGCGCCAGCAGCACAAGACAGGGGGATGGCTACACCTTC. As protein: CASSTRQGDGYTF.

The sample holds many counts of this clonotype. The gene calls are TRBV13 and TRBJ1-1; weak D call: TRBD1 (5 bases). CDR3 length equals 15 residues. Trimming stripped 6 bases from V and 2 bases from J, with 16 bases between. Germline V gene data show CDR1 as PRHDT and CDR2 as FYEKMQ (reference sequence). The CDR3 DNA follows: TGTGCCAGCAGTTATAGCACACAGGCTAACACTGAAGCTTTCTTT. It translates to CASSYSTQANTEAFF. Variable domain in full (rest from reference TRBV13 and TRBJ1-1): AAGVIQSPRHLIKEKRETATLKCYPIPRHDTVYWYQQGPGQDPQFLISFYEKMQSDKGSIPDRFSAQQFSDYHSELNMSSLELGDSALYFCASSYSTQANTEAFFGQGTRLTVV.